Detailed here is one T cell receptor (beta chain). No antigen is known for it. The sample holds no much larger clone one base away, and base qualities are not on file. Taken from cysteine to phenylalanine, the CDR3 has 16 residues. The sequence is cut down to CDR3 DNA, 48 bases in frame from base 1. Looking up the germline V gene yields CDR1 MDHEN and CDR2 SYDVKM. Trimming takes 8 bases off V and 3 bases off J; junction bases not matched to a gene: 12. Data came from an Illumina NovaSeq 6000. TCRalpha and TCRbeta cDNA libraries were built by 5'RACE with constant-segment primers, adding sample barcodes and unique molecular identifiers. RNA was extracted from every sample with Trizol reagent. The libraries were amplified in two PCR steps, and the second step added a second sample barcode and Illumina TruSeq adapters. Sequencing of the libraries was done on an Illumina NovaSeq, producing 2 x 150 bp paired-end reads. From the authors' description of their analysis: Demultiplexing of reads and collapsing into UMI-guided consensus sequences were performed with migec v1.2.7. With mixcr v2.1.11, UMI consensuses were aligned to TRA and TRB V and J templates and assembled into clonotypes. Expanded or contracted clonotypes were those called significant by both edgeR and NoisET, with noise models trained on biological replicates. For edgeR calls, a false discovery rate-adjusted p below 0.01 and a log2 fold-change threshold of 1 were applied. As an exploratory analysis of dynamics, PCA with hierarchical clustering was applied to max-normalized trajectories of the 1000 most abundant clonotypes. Separately sequenced CD4+ and CD8+ repertoires were used to assign a CD4 or CD8 phenotype to each responding clone. Using fastp trimming at Q25 and MiXCR clonotype assembly, TCRdb reanalyzed the public sequencing data and kept in-frame beta chains. Each CDR3 protein gets just one entry, which takes the most common genes and DNA from the rows behind it. Clone size and V and J calls follow TCRdb, not the original study. The sample yields approximately 500,000 distinct CDR3 sequences; more than 20% were counted once. The ten largest clones capture roughly an eighth of the sample.

The data were obtained in a study of T-cell memory formation after mild COVID-19 (dated by TCRdb to the early 2020s). Study-wide context: TCR sequence clusters from the two donors were found to be largely donor specific. T-cell clones expanding and contracting after mild COVID-19 in two donors were tracked by longitudinal TCRalpha and TCRbeta repertoire sequencing. The cohort comprised two young, previously healthy adult volunteers, one female and one male.

Broad study findings and their caveats: Some responding clones were found in pre-infection memory, which suggests that pre-existing cross-reactive memory T cells took part in the SARS-CoV-2 response. The study covered only a couple of mild cases, and larger cohorts including severe cases with pre-infection samples were considered necessary. Contracting CD4+ clones appeared mostly in the CM and EM memory subsets, whereas CD8+ clones were enriched in EMRA. The second-wave clones that peaked on day 37 were not confirmed to be SARS-CoV-2 specific. From day 15 to 85, contracting clones showed balanced CD4/CD8 phenotypes, whereas a second wave of clones that expanded from day 15 to 37 leaned towards CD4+.

PBMCs were isolated by Ficoll-Paque density gradient centrifugation. Sequenced input: PBMCs or a T cell subset sorted from them (not recorded which). The sequence is built from TRBV28 and TRBJ2-1, and 8 junctional nucleotides match TRBD1. The receptor's source is an adult woman who had mild COVID-19 (a few samples of this study predate the infection). The sample titles of this study are shuffled in the database, so cell type and time point are left out; the donor was told from shared clones. The CDR3 reads CASPPVFGQGYNEQFF. In nucleotide form, the sequence is TGTGCCAGCCCGCCCGTTTTCGGACAGGGCTACAATGAGCAGTTCTTC.